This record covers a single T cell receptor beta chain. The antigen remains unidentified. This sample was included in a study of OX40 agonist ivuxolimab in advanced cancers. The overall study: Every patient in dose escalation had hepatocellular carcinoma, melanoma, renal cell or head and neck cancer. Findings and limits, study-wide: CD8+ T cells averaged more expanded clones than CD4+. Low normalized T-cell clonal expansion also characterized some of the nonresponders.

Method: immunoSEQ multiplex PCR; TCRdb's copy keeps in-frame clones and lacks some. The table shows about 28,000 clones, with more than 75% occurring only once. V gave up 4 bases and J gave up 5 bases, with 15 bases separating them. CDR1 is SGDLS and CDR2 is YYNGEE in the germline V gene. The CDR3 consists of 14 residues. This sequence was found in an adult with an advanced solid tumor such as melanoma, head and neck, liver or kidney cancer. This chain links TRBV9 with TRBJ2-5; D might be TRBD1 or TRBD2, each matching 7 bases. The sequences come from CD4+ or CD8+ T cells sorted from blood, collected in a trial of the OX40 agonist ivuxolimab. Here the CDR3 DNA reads TGTGCCAGCAGCCCCAGGGGGGGGATGGAGACCCAGTACTTC. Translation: CASSPRGGMETQYF. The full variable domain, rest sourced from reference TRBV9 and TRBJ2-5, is DSGVTQTPKHLITATGQRVTLRCSPRSGDLSVYWYQQSLDQGLQFLIQYYNGEERAKGNILERFSAQQFPDLHSELNLSSLELGDSALYFCASSPRGGMETQYFGPGTRLLVL.